Included here is one T cell receptor beta chain sequence, with context. Antigen unknown. The library tagged individual cDNA molecules with unique molecular identifiers. TCRdb itself ran the RACE reads through MiXCR, one entry per CDR3 protein. The sample holds approximately 260,000 distinct CDR3 sequences, about 9% seen once. The data belong to a study of human T cells and chemical hapten exposure. Study results and caveats: Alopecia in all donors means immunity may differ from healthy individuals. Among expanded TCRs, significantly more large CDR3 similarity clusters formed than among controls.

As for time point: pre-sensitization, week 0. Treatment reported: therapeutic diphenylcyclopropenone sensitization with weekly scalp DPC. This sequence originates from a woman aged 35 to 49 with alopecia areata. Some clones in this sample may be carry-over from other donors' samples. Sequences were derived from whole blood, sampled in connection with sensitization to the hapten diphenylcyclopropenone (DPC).

CDR3 nucleotides: TGTGCCAGCAGCCAAGACGATATTTGGGGCGACAATGAGCAGTTCTTC. Amino acid sequence: CASSQDDIWGDNEQFF. This rearrangement joins TRBV5-6 to TRBJ2-1; a weak D match, TRBD1 (5 bases). Germline lookup yields CDR1 SGHDT and CDR2 YYEEEE. Trimming shortened V by 4 bases and J by 5 bases, and 19 bases separated the two germline ends. The CDR3 covers 16 residues.